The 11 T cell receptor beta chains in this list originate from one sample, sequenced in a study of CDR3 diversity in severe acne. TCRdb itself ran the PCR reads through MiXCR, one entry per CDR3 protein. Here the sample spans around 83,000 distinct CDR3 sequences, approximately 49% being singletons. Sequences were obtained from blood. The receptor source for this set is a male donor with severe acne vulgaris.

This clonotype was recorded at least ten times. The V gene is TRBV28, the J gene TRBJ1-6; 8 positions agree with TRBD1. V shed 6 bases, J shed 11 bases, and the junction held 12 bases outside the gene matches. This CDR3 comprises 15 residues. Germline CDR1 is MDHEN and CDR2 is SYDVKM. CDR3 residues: CASSPRDRITPPLHF. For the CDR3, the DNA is TGTGCCAGCAGCCCTAGGGACAGGATAACGCCACCCCTCCACTTT.

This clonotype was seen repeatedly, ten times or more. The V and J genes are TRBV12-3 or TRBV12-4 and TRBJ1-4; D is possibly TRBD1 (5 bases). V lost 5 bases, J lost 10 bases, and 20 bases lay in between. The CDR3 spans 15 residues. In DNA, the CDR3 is TGTGCCAGCAGTCCCCAGTGGTCAGGGTTGGGAAAACTGTTTTTT. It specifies CASSPQWSGLGKLFF.

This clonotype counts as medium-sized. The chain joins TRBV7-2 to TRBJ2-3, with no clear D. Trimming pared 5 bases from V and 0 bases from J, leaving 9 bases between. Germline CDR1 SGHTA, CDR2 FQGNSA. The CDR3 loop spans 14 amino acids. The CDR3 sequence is CASSPMDSTDTQYF. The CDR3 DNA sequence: TGTGCCAGCAGCCCCATGGACAGCACAGATACGCAGTATTTT.

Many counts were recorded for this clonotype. The CDR3 is CATGENNEQFF. CDR3 bases: TGTGCCACCGGGGAGAACAATGAGCAGTTCTTC. The chain employs TRBV24-1 and TRBJ2-1, with a weak D call TRBD2 (5 bases). The CDR3 runs to 11 residues. Trimming stripped 9 bases from V and 5 bases from J, with 7 bases between. CDR1 and CDR2 from the germline V gene are KGHDR and SFDVKD.

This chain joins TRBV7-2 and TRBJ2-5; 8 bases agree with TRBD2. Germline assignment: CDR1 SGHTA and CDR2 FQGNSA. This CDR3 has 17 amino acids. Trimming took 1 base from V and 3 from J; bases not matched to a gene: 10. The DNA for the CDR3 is TGTGCCAGCAGCTTAGGGGTAGCGGGGTTTACCAAAGAGACCCAGTACTTC. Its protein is CASSLGVAGFTKETQYF.

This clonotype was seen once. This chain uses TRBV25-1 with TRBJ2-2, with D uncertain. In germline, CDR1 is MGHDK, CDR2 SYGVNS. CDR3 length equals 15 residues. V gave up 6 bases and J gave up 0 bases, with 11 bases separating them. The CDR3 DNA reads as TGTGCCAGCAGCTTAGGTACTTCGAACACCGGGGAGCTGTTTTTT. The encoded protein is CASSLGTSNTGELFF. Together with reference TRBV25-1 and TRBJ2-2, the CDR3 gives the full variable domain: EADIYQTPRYLVIGTGKKITLECSQTMGHDKMYWYQQDPGMELHLIHYSYGVNSTEKGDLSSESTVSRIRTEHFPLTLESARPSHTSQYLCASSLGTSNTGELFFGEGSRLTVL.

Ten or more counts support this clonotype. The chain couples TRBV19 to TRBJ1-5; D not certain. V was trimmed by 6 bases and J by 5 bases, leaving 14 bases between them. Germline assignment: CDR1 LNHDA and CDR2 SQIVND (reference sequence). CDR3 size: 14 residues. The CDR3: CASRPTLDDQPQHF. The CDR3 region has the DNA TGTGCCAGTAGGCCCACTTTAGATGATCAGCCCCAGCATTTT.

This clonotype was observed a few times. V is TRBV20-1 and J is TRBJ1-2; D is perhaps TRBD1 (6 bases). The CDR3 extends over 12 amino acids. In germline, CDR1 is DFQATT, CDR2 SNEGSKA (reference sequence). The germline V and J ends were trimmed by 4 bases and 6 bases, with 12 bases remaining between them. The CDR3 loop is CSATNRDNGYTF. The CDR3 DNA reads TGCAGTGCTACCAACAGGGATAATGGCTACACCTTC.

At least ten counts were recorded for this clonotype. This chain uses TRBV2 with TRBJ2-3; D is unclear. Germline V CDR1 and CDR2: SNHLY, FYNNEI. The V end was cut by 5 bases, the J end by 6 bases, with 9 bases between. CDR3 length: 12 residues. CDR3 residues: CASSPPIDTQYF. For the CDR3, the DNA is TGTGCCAGCAGTCCTCCTATTGATACGCAGTATTTT.

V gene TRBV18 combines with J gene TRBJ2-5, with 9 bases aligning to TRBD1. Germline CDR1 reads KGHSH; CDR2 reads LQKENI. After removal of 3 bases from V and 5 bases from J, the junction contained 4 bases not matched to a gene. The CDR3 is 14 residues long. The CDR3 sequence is CASSPTGGRETQYF. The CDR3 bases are TGTGCCAGCTCACCCACAGGGGGCAGGGAGACCCAGTACTTC.

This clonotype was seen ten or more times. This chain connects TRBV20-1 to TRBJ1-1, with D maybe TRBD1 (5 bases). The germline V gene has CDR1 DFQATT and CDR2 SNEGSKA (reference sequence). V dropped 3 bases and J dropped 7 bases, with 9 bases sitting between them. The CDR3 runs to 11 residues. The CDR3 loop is CSASYRFEAFF. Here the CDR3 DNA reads TGCAGTGCTAGCTACAGGTTTGAAGCTTTCTTT.